This T cell receptor beta chain is from a study of shared clonotypes between healthy human individuals. Study overall: The composition of the donors was a couple of women and a few men aged 18 to 49.

Several immunoSEQ plates held equal portions of the genomic DNA taken from each subset. Repertoires were generated with immunoSEQ multiplex PCR, while TCRdb's copy carries only in-frame clones and drops some. This sample has roughly 1 million clones, with about 76% found just once. Per germline, CDR1 SGDLS and CDR2 YYNGEE. With V trimmed by 0 bases and J by 0 bases, 6 bases remained unmatched. The CDR3 is 17 amino acids. The TCR comes from a man aged 18 to 30 in good health. The gene calls are TRBV9 and TRBJ1-3, with TRBD1 identical over 7 bases. The sequencing sample was made of memory CD4+ T cells sorted from blood. Subset meaning: CD45RA-negative fraction. Here the CDR3 DNA reads TGTGCCAGCAGCGTAGCGGGACAGCTACACTCTGGAAACACCATATATTTT. Amino acids: CASSVAGQLHSGNTIYF.